The entry below describes one T cell receptor (beta chain). The data were obtained in a study of T cell changes during pregnancy in multiple sclerosis. Measured with immunoSEQ multiplex PCR; TCRdb has only the in-frame clones, and not every one. The table has approximately 45,000 clones, around 90% seen once. With 5 bases removed from V and 0 bases from J, the gap between germline ends came to 16 bases. Germline values: CDR1 SGHVS, CDR2 FNYEAQ. This CDR3 has 16 residues. This chain joins TRBV7-6 and TRBJ1-1; no clear D. Sequenced here: CD8+ T cells from peripheral blood mononuclear cells, sampled in the second trimester of pregnancy. This sequence was found in a female donor with multiple sclerosis, enrolled in a pregnancy study. This CDR3 reads CASSPVVAVMNTEAFF. CDR3 bases: TGTGCCAGCAGCCCTGTCGTGGCAGTCATGAACACTGAAGCTTTCTTT.